A single sample is the source of the 15 T cell receptor beta chains below, sequenced in a study of T cell clonality in common variable immunodeficiency. The table came from immunoSEQ multiplex PCR; TCRdb's copy has only in-frame clones and leaves some out. The sample shows about 52,000 clones, none of them appearing just once. The specimen sequenced was peripheral blood mononuclear cells. These receptors came from a person between 18 and 75 years old in good health.

This clone was detected many times. The read ends 3 residues before the CDR3 terminus; that terminus is restored from the germline J gene. This rearrangement joins TRBV19 to TRBJ2-5; possible D gene TRBD2, 7 bases. The CDR3 loop spans 17 amino acids. V was pared by 4 bases and J by 4 bases, with 22 bases between. Germline assignment: CDR1 LNHDA and CDR2 SQIVND (reference sequence). The CDR3 DNA, read in part, is TGTGCCAGTAGTAAAGTTGGGGGGGGGCCTGGAGGAGAGACC. Encoded protein: CASSKVGGGPGGET. The entire CDR3 protein is CASSKVGGGPGGETQYF.

This clone was counted at least ten times. At one of its ends the junction is not consistent with the germline gene, which may arise from a read error. The DNA ends 3 residues before the CDR3 does, and the rest of the CDR3 is filled in from the germline J gene. V usage is TRBV4-2 and J usage is TRBJ1-2; D ambiguous. This CDR3 is built from 14 residues. Per the germline V gene, CDR1 is LGHNA and CDR2 is YNFKEQ. Incomplete CDR3 DNA: TGCGCCAGCAGCCAAGTGGGCTTTAGGTATGGC. This translates into CASSQVGFRYG. The entire CDR3 protein is CASSQVGFRYGYTF.

The sample holds a few counts of this clone. The CDR3 extends 3 residues past the end of the read, so its final part is completed from the germline J gene. This chain connects TRBV7-2 to TRBJ2-3, with D possibly TRBD1 on 7 matching bases. The CDR3 spans 14 residues. The germline V gene has CDR1 SGHTA and CDR2 FQGNSA. The CDR3 loop reads CASSHSTRGETQYF. CDR3 bases read: TGTGCCAGCAGCCACTCGACCAGGGGGGAGACG.

In its sample, this clone was seen many times. The CDR3 end is not reached by the read, which stops 3 residues before it; the germline J gene fills it in. At the DNA level, this CDR3 is encoded by other sequences in the same sample as well. The chain couples TRBV4-1 to TRBJ1-5, with D unresolved. The CDR3 has 12 amino acids. Looked up from germline, CDR1 is MGHRA and CDR2 is YSYEKL. Trimming shortened V by 1 base and J by 8 bases, and 6 bases separated the two germline ends. Incomplete CDR3 DNA: TGCGCCAGCAGCCAAGGCGGGGAGCCC. Its translation is CASSQGGEP. The whole CDR3 sequence reads CASSQGGEPQHF.

In its sample, this clone was seen many times. The CDR3 is cut off 3 residues early in the read; its end comes from the germline J gene. The rearrangement uses TRBV20-1 and TRBJ2-7, with 10 bases aligning to TRBD2. Germline V gene sequence: CDR1 DFQATT, CDR2 SNEGSKA (reference sequence). This CDR3 region has 14 residues. The V gene end was trimmed by 8 bases and the J gene end by 3 bases; junction bases not matched to a gene: 10. CDR3 bases read: TGCAGTATCCAAACTAGCGGGGCAAGCTACGAG. This encodes CSIQTSGASYE. The CDR3 reads in full as CSIQTSGASYEQYF.

This clone appeared many times. The sequenced fragment ends 3 residues before the CDR3 boundary, so the rest is inferred from the germline J gene. This rearrangement joins TRBV19 to TRBJ2-1; D perhaps matches TRBD2 (5 bases). The V gene lost 1 base and the J gene lost 3 bases, with 7 bases spanning the gap. The CDR3 totals 14 residues. CDR1 is LNHDA and CDR2 is SQIVND in the germline V gene (reference sequence). The sequenced part of the CDR3 DNA is TGTGCCAGTAGTATAGGGACTGGCTACAATGAG. Its translation is CASSIGTGYNE. In full, the CDR3 reads CASSIGTGYNEQFF.

This clone occurred many times. CDR3 bases read: TGCAGTGCTAGAGCCATACAGGGGGCAAGAACAGATACG. Translated: CSARAIQGARTDT. The entire CDR3 reads CSARAIQGARTDTQYF. The V call is TRBV20-1, the J call TRBJ2-3; 9 bases are shared with TRBD1. The read ends 3 residues before the CDR3 terminus; that terminus is restored from the germline J gene. Per germline, CDR1 DFQATT and CDR2 SNEGSKA (reference sequence). This CDR3 has 16 residues. J gave up 3 bases and V 1 base, and 8 bases lay outside the gene matches.

This clone showed up just a few times. Read sequence stops 3 residues before the CDR3 end, and the germline J gene provides the missing end. The chain carries TRBV19 and TRBJ2-3; 10 bases map to TRBD1. Germline V lookup: CDR1 LNHDA, CDR2 SQIVND (reference sequence). The CDR3 contains 17 residues. The CDR3 sequence is CASSTVTGGAFGETQYF. CDR3 DNA, as far as it was read: TGTGCCAGTAGTACCGTGACAGGGGGCGCGTTCGGAGAGACG.

This clone appeared many times. The read gets to within 3 residues of the CDR3 end, and the germline J gene fills in the rest. This chain connects TRBV2 to TRBJ2-7; D is possibly TRBD1 (6 bases). CDR1 is SNHLY and CDR2 is FYNNEI in the germline V gene. V dropped 5 bases and J dropped 2 bases, with 13 bases sitting between them. The CDR3 contains 14 residues. CDR3 DNA (partial): TGTGCCAGCAGTCCCCCGGACAGAGCCTACGAG. Its translation: CASSPPDRAYE. The entire CDR3 sequence reads CASSPPDRAYEQYF.

The sample holds many counts of this clone. The read ends 3 residues shy of where the CDR3 ends; the end is completed using the germline J gene. The chain carries TRBV19 and TRBJ2-6; 7 nucleotides line up with TRBD1. This CDR3 is 15 amino acids long. Germline V gene lookup returns CDR1 LNHDA and CDR2 SQIVND (reference sequence). V was clipped by 5 bases and J by 2 bases; unmatched bases: 3. CDR3 region: CASSQQGPGANVLTF. The sequenced part of the CDR3 DNA is TGTGCCAGTAGTCAACAGGGGCCTGGGGCCAACGTC.

This clone was counted many times. With the read ending 3 residues before the CDR3 end, the germline J gene is used to fill in that end. V is TRBV19 and J is TRBJ2-4; 13 nucleotides agree with TRBD2. CDR3 length equals 19 residues. Germline V lookup: CDR1 LNHDA, CDR2 SQIVND (reference sequence). V was clipped by 5 bases and J by 7 bases; unmatched bases: 17. The chain's CDR3 is CASSDLLGTSGKGVNIQYF. The CDR3 DNA, read in part, is TGTGCCAGTAGTGACCTTTTAGGGACTAGCGGGAAGGGAGTGAACATT.

Details on this clone: Sequencing ends 3 residues short of the CDR3 end; the germline J gene provides the rest. The chain joins TRBV7-3 to TRBJ1-2; possibly TRBD1 for D (5 bases). The germline gives CDR1 SGHTA, CDR2 FQGTGA. The CDR3 is 14 amino acids. CDR3 DNA, as far as it was read: TGTGCCAGCAGCGCCGACATAAGCTCGGGGGAC. Translated, it gives CASSADISSGD. The full CDR3 reads CASSADISSGDYTF.

Many counts were recorded for this clone. Coverage ceases 3 residues before the CDR3 finishes, and the germline J gene fills in the end. The V and J genes are TRBV19 and TRBJ1-2; TRBD1 aligns across 7 bases. J lost 3 bases, V lost 6 bases, and 13 bases had no gene match. CDR1 and CDR2 (germline): LNHDA, SQIVND (reference sequence). The length of the CDR3 is 16 residues. The CDR3 here is CASSPNPGTADYGYTF. The covered CDR3 bases are TGTGCCAGTAGCCCAAACCCCGGGACAGCAGACTATGGC.

At least ten counts were recorded for this clone. The read stops 3 residues short of the end of the CDR3; the missing end is completed from the germline J gene. The rearrangement uses TRBV5-1 and TRBJ2-1; 9 positions match TRBD1. V shed 2 bases and J 5 bases; nucleotides not matched to a gene: 8. There are 16 residues in the CDR3. CDR1 SGHRS and CDR2 YFSETQ come from the germline V gene. CDR3 DNA, as far as it was read: TGCGCCAGCAGCTTCCTGCCGGGACAGGGAAACAATGAG. This translates into CASSFLPGQGNNE. The complete CDR3 sequence is CASSFLPGQGNNEQFF. The full variable domain, completed using reference TRBV5-1 and TRBJ2-1, is KAGVTQTPRYLIKTRGQQVTLSCSPISGHRSVSWYQQTPGQGLQFLFEYFSETQRNKGNFPGRFSGRQFSNSRSEMNVSTLELGDSALYLCASSFLPGQGNNEQFFGPGTRLTVL.

This clone appeared a few times. The read ends 3 residues early relative to the CDR3; the germline J gene fills the gap. This sequence joins TRBV7-9 and TRBJ1-2; unclear D gene. This CDR3 spans 15 amino acids. Germline values: CDR1 SEHNR, CDR2 FQNEAQ (reference sequence). The CDR3 DNA, read in part, is TGTGCCAGCAGCTTTTTGGCAGTCATCACAGATACC. It codes for CASSFLAVITDT. The full CDR3 sequence reads CASSFLAVITDTYTF.